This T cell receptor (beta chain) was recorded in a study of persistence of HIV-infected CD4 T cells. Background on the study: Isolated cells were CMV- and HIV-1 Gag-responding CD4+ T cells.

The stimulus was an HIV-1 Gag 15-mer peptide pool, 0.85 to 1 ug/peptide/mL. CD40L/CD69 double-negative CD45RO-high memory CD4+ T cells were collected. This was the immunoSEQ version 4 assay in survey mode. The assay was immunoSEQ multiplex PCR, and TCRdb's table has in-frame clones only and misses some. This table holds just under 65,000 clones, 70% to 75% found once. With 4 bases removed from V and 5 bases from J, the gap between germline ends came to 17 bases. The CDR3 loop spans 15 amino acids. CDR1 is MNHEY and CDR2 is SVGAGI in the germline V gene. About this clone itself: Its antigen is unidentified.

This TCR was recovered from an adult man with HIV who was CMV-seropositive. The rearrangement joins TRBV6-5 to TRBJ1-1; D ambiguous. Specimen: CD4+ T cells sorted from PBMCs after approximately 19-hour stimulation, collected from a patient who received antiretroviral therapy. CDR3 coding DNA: TGTGCCAGCAGTTTCGACCCATTAGATAGGACTGAAGCTTTCTTT. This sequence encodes CASSFDPLDRTEAFF.